The sequence of this TCR beta chain was determined in a study of tumor-infiltrating lymphocytes in primary liver carcinoma (dated by TCRdb to about 2017). The study in broad terms: Of the five patients (three men and two women, aged 30 to 69 years), four had hepatocellular carcinoma and one had combined HCC and intrahepatic cholangiocarcinoma. The tumors of the five patients were staged as T1-T3 N0M0, with maximum diameters ranging from roughly 4 to 10 cm. Each sample produced roughly 3.65 to 7.5 million productive TCRbeta reads, and read depth showed no significant difference between tissue types. For each liver tumor, the study sampled five regions along with adjacent normal tissue and blood, and applied TCRbeta repertoire sequencing, expression microarrays and whole-exome sequencing. A total of 35 or so specimens from 5 patients underwent TCRbeta repertoire sequencing, comprising some 25 tumor regions, 5 adjacent noncancerous liver tissues and 5 peripheral blood samples. Reproducibility between technical replicate repertoires was high, with correlation coefficients above 0.95 and mean shared-clone rates about 0.9.

Findings and caveats that apply to the study as a whole: Only a few patients were included in the study, and the authors note that the findings should be validated in a larger study. Only the TCR beta chain was sequenced, which likely underestimates true repertoire diversity because unpaired alpha chains were not captured. A significantly larger repertoire fraction was made up by the top 250 clones in tumors than in blood (p = 0.039). Pairs of tumor regions showed greater repertoire overlap (mean roughly 35%) than tumor-adjacent pairs (17%) or tumor-blood pairs (roughly 14%), which is consistent with antigen-driven expansion. Since the samples were bulk and unsorted, there was no way to compare CD4+ and CD8+ T cell repertoires.

Starting from approximately 500 ng total RNA, TCRbeta-specific cDNA was produced by reverse transcription with a constant-region primer and ProtoScript II reverse transcriptase. TCRbeta libraries were built with three nested multiplex PCR rounds, a slightly modified ARM-PCR procedure. Sample barcodes and Illumina adapters were added in a final 25-cycle PCR with Deep VentR polymerase. Before sequencing, amplicons between 200 and 500 bp were purified from gel using a QIAquick gel extraction kit. An Illumina HiSeq 2500 was used to sequence the TCRbeta amplicons with 250-bp paired-end reads. Processing in the source paper ran as follows. Quality trimming of reads was performed with Trimmomatic v0.33, and paired reads were merged with FLASH v1.2.11 so that full CDR3 sequences could be recovered. V, D and J germline segments were assigned to the rearranged TCRbeta sequences using MiGEC v1.2.1b. Clonotype statistics and Shannon-Wiener diversity indices were computed with VDJtools v1.0.0. Except for diversity analysis, only the 250 most abundant clonotypes of each sample were used in subsequent analyses to reduce sampling bias. TCRdb reprocessed the public reads (quality trimming at Q25 with fastp, clone calling with MiXCR) and kept in-frame beta chains. Under each unique CDR3 protein, matching rows form one entry showing the most common genes and DNA. The V and J calls shown here were made by TCRdb, not taken from the authors' results. The sample table holds 90,000 to 150,000 distinct CDR3 sequences, of which around two thirds were seen once. Of the sample, over 8% is held by the ten largest clones.

Note on this clonotype: The antigen it recognizes is unknown. No base quality values were provided; no much bigger clone lies one nucleotide off.

Total RNA and DNA were co-extracted without cell sorting from about 19-30 mg of bulk tissue using the AllPrep DNA/RNA mini kit. Between November 2015 and early 2016, roughly five patients in China with histopathologically diagnosed primary liver carcinoma had their tumors surgically resected. At the time of sampling, the patients had chronic HBV infection and had not received any treatment. Fresh tumor and adjacent tissue pieces were bisected, with one half stored in RNAlater at -80 degrees C and the other half sent for histology. This sequence was found in an older woman with primary liver carcinoma and hepatitis B virus infection. Sequenced material: tumor-adjacent normal liver tissue.

The nucleotide sequence reads as follows: TGTGCCAGCAGCATGCATAGCACAGATACGCAGTATTTT. This translates into CASSMHSTDTQYF. The sequence joins TRBV7-3 to TRBJ2-3; the D gene cannot be resolved reliably. Trimming costs V 5 bases and J 0 bases, and their ends lie 6 bases apart. Per the germline V gene, SGHTA is the CDR1 and FQGTGA is the CDR2. Spanning cysteine to phenylalanine, the CDR3 consists of 13 amino acids. The kept DNA is CDR3 alone, 39 bases in frame from the first base.